A single sample gave rise to the 9 T cell receptor beta chains below, sequenced in a study of cytomegalovirus exposure and HLA in healthy donors. The study ran its PCR with 60 Vbeta and 13 Jbeta primers. Libraries were prepared by immunoSEQ multiplex PCR; TCRdb keeps only in-frame clonotypes and omits some of them. The table has over 130,000 clones, around 86% seen once. Input material: PBMCs. The receptors come from a female donor in good health and CMV-seronegative.

V is TRBV2 and J is TRBJ1-5; D ambiguous. V was clipped by 3 bases and J by 4 bases, with 13 bases between them. Germline loops: CDR1 SNHLY, CDR2 FYNNEI. This CDR3 has 15 residues. The CDR3 reads CASSDRAGLNQPQHF. The CDR3 coding sequence is TGTGCCAGCAGTGATAGGGCGGGCTTAAATCAGCCCCAGCATTTT.

This chain links TRBV6-4 with TRBJ2-2; the match to TRBD2 covers 10 bases. CDR1 is MRHNA and CDR2 is SNTAGT in the germline V gene. The ends lost 4 bases at V and 4 bases at J; junction bases unmatched: 6. The CDR3 runs 16 residues. Here the CDR3 reads CASSALAGVLTGELFF. The CDR3 coding sequence is TGTGCCAGCAGTGCTCTAGCGGGAGTTCTCACCGGGGAGCTGTTTTTT.

The CDR3 DNA is TGCGCCAGCAGCGTCGGGACAGCTAACTATGGCTACACCTTC. Its protein product is CASSVGTANYGYTF. V and J are TRBV5-1 and TRBJ1-2; 7 bases line up with TRBD1. Per the germline V gene, CDR1 is SGHRS and CDR2 is YFSETQ. The CDR3 extends over 14 amino acids. V trimming: 4 bases; J trimming: 0 bases; junction bases outside the gene matches: 3.

The rearrangement uses TRBV29-1 and TRBJ2-6; possible D gene TRBD1, 6 bases. The germline CDR1 and CDR2 sequences are SQVTM and ANQGSEA. Trimming stripped 6 bases from V and 0 bases from J, with 12 bases between. The CDR3 is 15 residues long. The CDR3 here is CSVDQGISGANVLTF. The CDR3 DNA sequence: TGCAGCGTCGATCAGGGGATCTCTGGGGCCAACGTCCTGACTTTC.

CDR3 nucleotides: TGCAGCGTTCAGGGGGCCCCTTACAATGAGCAGTTCTTC. It specifies CSVQGAPYNEQFF. This chain links TRBV29-1 with TRBJ2-1, with 8 bases fitting TRBD1. V lost 5 bases and J lost 4; bases outside the gene matches: 4. CDR3 length equals 13 residues. CDR1 SQVTM and CDR2 ANQGSEA come from the germline V gene.

This chain joins TRBV5-4 and TRBJ2-5; TRBD1 might be the D (6 bases). The germline V and J ends were trimmed by 2 bases and 4 bases, with 9 bases remaining between them. The length of the CDR3 is 13 residues. CDR1 is SGHNT, CDR2 YYREEE, per germline (reference sequence). CDR3 bases: TGTGCCAGCAGCTTTGGGGGCCCAGAGACCCAGTACTTC. This codes for CASSFGGPETQYF.

The rearrangement uses TRBV7-8 and TRBJ2-7, with 7 bases aligning to TRBD1. Trimming cost V 5 bases and J 3 bases; bases outside gene matches: 7. CDR1 is SGHVS, CDR2 FQNEAQ, per germline. The CDR3 has 14 residues. CDR3 in DNA: TGTGCCAGCAGCCTACAGGGACAGATCTACGAGCAGTACTTC. This sequence encodes CASSLQGQIYEQYF.

This chain connects TRBV11-2 to TRBJ1-1; a weak D match, TRBD1 (5 bases). This CDR3 is 17 amino acids long. Looked up from germline, CDR1 is SGHAT and CDR2 is FQNNGV. The V gene lost 1 base and the J gene lost 0 bases, with 15 bases spanning the gap. As DNA, the CDR3 is TGTGCCAGCAGCTTAGTTGGGACTCCCGGGGTGAACACTGAAGCTTTCTTT. It encodes CASSLVGTPGVNTEAFF. Drawing the rest from reference TRBV11-2 and TRBJ1-1, the complete variable domain is EAGVAQSPRYKIIEKRQSVAFWCNPISGHATLYWYQQILGQGPKLLIQFQNNGVVDDSQLPKDRFSAERLKGVDSTLKIQPAKLEDSAVYLCASSLVGTPGVNTEAFFGQGTRLTVV.

The rearrangement uses TRBV27 and TRBJ2-5, with 7 bases aligning to TRBD1. This CDR3 contains 15 residues. Losses at the gene ends were 2 bases for V and 5 bases for J; bases not matched to a gene: 8. Per germline, CDR1 MNHEY and CDR2 SMNVEV (reference sequence). In nucleotides, the CDR3 is TGTGCCAGCAGTTTACTCCCAACAGGGGAGGAGACCCAGTACTTC. Its translation is CASSLLPTGEETQYF.